Listed below are T cell receptor beta chains from one sample, sequenced in a study of T cell repertoires in breast cancer. From the emulsion pairing reads, TCRdb called clonotypes with MiXCR, one entry per CDR3 protein. The table includes roughly 40,000 distinct CDR3 sequences, less than 55% detected once. What was sequenced was CD8+ T cells. These receptor sequences come from a pool of human donors with breast cancer or a healthy control (not recorded which). The CDR3 runs from the conserved cysteine through the conserved F or W. The D gene is left open where the match is weak. Size is stated for part of the rows, as once, few or many counts, or as a class when the clone is expanded.

CDR3aa	CDR3nt	d_gene	abundance	len	v_gene	j_gene
CATSREGNEQFF	TGTGCCACCAGCAGAGAGGGGAATGAGCAGTTCTTC	.	few	12	TRBV15	TRBJ2-1
CASSSLAGGQETQYF	TGTGCCAGCAGTTCACTAGCGGGGGGGCAAGAGACCCAGTACTTC	TRBD2	many	15	TRBV6-1	TRBJ2-5
CASSFQTMNTEAFF	TGCGCCAGCAGCTTCCAGACAATGAACACTGAAGCTTTCTTT	.	.	14	TRBV5-1	TRBJ1-1
CSARTRNYNEQFF	TGCAGTGCTAGGACCAGGAACTACAATGAGCAGTTCTTC	.	.	13	TRBV20-1	TRBJ2-1
CASRRRNNEQFF	TGTGCCAGCAGACGTAGGAACAATGAGCAGTTCTTC	.	.	12	TRBV12-3/TRBV12-4	TRBJ2-1
CASSGPSTDTQYF	TGTGCCAGCAGCGGACCTAGCACAGATACGCAGTATTTT	.	once	13	TRBV3-1	TRBJ2-3
CASSGGLGEQFF	TGTGCCAGCAGCGGTGGTCTAGGTGAGCAGTTCTTC	.	once	12	TRBV7-3	TRBJ2-1
CSAPPGGSTNEKLFF	TGCAGTGCTCCTCCGGGTGGATCTACTAATGAAAAACTGTTTTTT	.	.	15	TRBV20-1	TRBJ1-4
CASSLAPGGFYGYTF	TGTGCCAGCAGCTTAGCGCCAGGGGGATTCTATGGCTACACCTTC	TRBD1	.	15	TRBV7-2	TRBJ1-2
CASSPDPWRGYTF	TGTGCCAGCAGTCCGGACCCCTGGCGTGGCTACACCTTC	.	.	13	TRBV12-3/TRBV12-4	TRBJ1-2
CASSRTSGGYRTGELIF	TGTGCCAGCAGCCGGACCTCAGGGGGATACAGAACCGGGGAGCTGATTTTT	TRBD1	.	17	TRBV3-1	TRBJ2-2
CASSPVFTTGAVSNYGYTF	TGTGCCAGCTCACCGGTCTTTACTACAGGGGCTGTTTCTAACTATGGCTACACCTTC	TRBD1	.	19	TRBV18	TRBJ1-2
CASSFKGGGEKLFF	TGTGCCAGCAGTTTTAAAGGGGGCGGGGAAAAACTGTTTTTT	TRBD1	once	14	TRBV12-3/TRBV12-4	TRBJ1-4
CSEDREGHDANQPQHF	TGCAGCGAAGACAGGGAAGGCCATGACGCCAATCAGCCCCAGCATTTT	TRBD1	.	16	TRBV20-1	TRBJ1-5
CASRETGTLEGTEAFF	TGCGCCAGCAGGGAGACAGGGACCCTAGAGGGCACTGAAGCTTTCTTT	TRBD1	few	16	TRBV4-1	TRBJ1-1